Presented here are 13 T cell receptor beta chains from one specimen sequenced in a study of T cell responses to AZD1222 COVID-19 vaccine. Here immunoSEQ multiplex PCR was the method, and the copy in TCRdb shows in-frame clones only, minus some. Seen here are around 140,000 clones, 80% to 95% observed once, and the top ten hold under 2%. Material: peripheral blood, obtained 28 days after the second AZD1222 dose. All receptors derive from an adult who received the AZD1222 COVID-19 vaccine.

The chain joins TRBV2 to TRBJ1-5; the D gene is possibly TRBD1 (5 bases). The CDR3 extends over 14 amino acids. Looked up from germline, CDR1 is SNHLY and CDR2 is FYNNEI. Trimming shortened V by 7 bases and J by 6 bases, and 16 bases separated the two germline ends. The DNA for the CDR3 is TGTGCCAGCACTGCCGGGACCTGGGGTCAGCCCCAGCATTTT. This gives the protein CASTAGTWGQPQHF.

The V gene is TRBV4-1, the J gene TRBJ1-2, with TRBD1 as a possible D gene (6 bases). The V gene's germline CDR1 is MGHRA and CDR2 YSYEKL. CDR3 length equals 16 residues. Trimming took 2 bases from V and 6 from J, leaving 19 bases between them. The CDR3 protein is CASSQRGGRGNHGYTF. The CDR3 DNA follows: TGCGCCAGCAGCCAAAGAGGCGGCAGGGGTAATCATGGCTACACCTTC.

The CDR3 nucleotides read TGTGCCAGCAGCTTATTAGGTAGCGGGGGTGGAGAGACCCAGTACTTC. Translating gives CASSLLGSGGGETQYF. V gene TRBV7-2 combines with J gene TRBJ2-5; 9 bases line up with TRBD2. CDR1 and CDR2 (germline): SGHTA, FQGNSA. V gave up 2 bases and J gave up 4 bases; unmatched junction bases: 8. This CDR3 spans 16 amino acids.

This chain connects TRBV18 to TRBJ2-2, with 10 bases fitting TRBD2. With 2 bases clipped from V and 5 bases from J, the junction kept 5 bases outside the gene matches. CDR3 length: 16 amino acids. The germline V gene encodes CDR1 KGHSH and CDR2 LQKENI. The DNA of the CDR3 is TGTGCCAGCTCACCAACTAGCGGGGTCGGTACCGGGGAGCTGTTTTTT. This sequence encodes CASSPTSGVGTGELFF.

V usage is TRBV5-1 and J usage is TRBJ2-1, with 10 bases that match TRBD2. The CDR3 length is 15 residues. V shed 3 bases, J shed 9 bases, and the junction held 9 bases outside the gene matches. CDR1 is SGHRS and CDR2 is YFSETQ in the germline V gene. The CDR3 DNA sequence: TGCGCCAGCAGCTCTGGAGCTAGCGGGGGTAGTGAGCAGTTCTTC. Its translation is CASSSGASGGSEQFF.

This chain uses TRBV18 with TRBJ2-2, with TRBD2 matching 8 bases. CDR3 length: 17 residues. Germline CDR1 reads KGHSH; CDR2 reads LQKENI. V lost 10 bases, J lost 1 base, and 14 bases stayed unmatched. CDR3 loop: CATHPGGPSLNTGELFF. DNA of the CDR3: TGTGCCACCCATCCGGGGGGGCCTTCGTTGAACACCGGGGAGCTGTTTTTT. Full variable domain (rest looked up from reference TRBV18 and TRBJ2-2): NAGVMQNPRHLVRRRGQEARLRCSPMKGHSHVYWYRQLPEEGLKFMVYLQKENIIDESGMPKERFSAEFPKEGPSILRIQQVVRGDSAAYFCATHPGGPSLNTGELFFGEGSRLTVL.

The chain couples TRBV4-1 to TRBJ1-1; TRBD1 matches 12 bases. In germline, CDR1 is MGHRA, CDR2 YSYEKL. With V trimmed by 3 bases and J by 3 bases, 2 bases remained unmatched. This CDR3 has 15 amino acids. The CDR3 DNA reads as TGCGCCAGCAGCCAGGGACAGGGGGCTGACACTGAAGCTTTCTTT. Protein: CASSQGQGADTEAFF.

V gene TRBV9 combines with J gene TRBJ2-7, with a weak D call TRBD2 (6 bases). This CDR3 is built from 14 residues. Trimming left V 3 bases short and J 1 base short, with 11 bases between. Looked up from germline, CDR1 is SGDLS and CDR2 is YYNGEE. The CDR3 DNA reads as TGTGCCAGCAGCGCGGGAGAGGGGTCCTACGAGCAGTACGTC. Its protein product is CASSAGEGSYEQYV.

This chain connects TRBV14 to TRBJ2-5; 8 nucleotides line up with TRBD2. The CDR3 extends over 15 amino acids. Germline values: CDR1 SGHDN, CDR2 FVKESK. V shed 6 bases, J shed 1 base, and the junction held 7 bases outside the gene matches. CDR3 sequence: CASSRTSGAQETQYF. As DNA, the CDR3 is TGTGCCAGCAGTCGTACTAGCGGAGCCCAAGAGACCCAGTACTTC.

The chain recombines TRBV5-1 with TRBJ1-3; TRBD1 aligns across 8 bases. The CDR3 loop spans 15 amino acids. Unmatched junction bases numbered 9, after V lost 2 bases and J lost 8 bases. The germline CDR1 and CDR2 sequences are SGHRS and YFSETQ. For the CDR3, the DNA is TGCGCCAGCAGCTTCGGACAGGGCGTATGGGACACCATATATTTT. Translating gives CASSFGQGVWDTIYF.

The rearrangement uses TRBV15 and TRBJ1-1; D call uncertain. This CDR3 is 15 amino acids long. The V and J ends lost 1 base and 6 bases respectively, with 15 bases between them. Germline V gene sequence: CDR1 LNHNV, CDR2 YYDKDF (reference sequence). This chain's CDR3 is CATSRAGGVIPEAFF. CDR3 in DNA: TGTGCCACCAGCAGAGCGGGAGGAGTGATTCCTGAAGCTTTCTTT.

J is TRBJ2-2 and V is TRBV4-1; D uncertain. The V end was cut by 3 bases, the J end by 8 bases, with 7 bases between. Germline V CDR1 and CDR2: MGHRA, YSYEKL. CDR3 length: 12 residues. This chain's CDR3 is CASSQFEGELFF. For the CDR3, the DNA is TGCGCCAGCAGCCAGTTTGAAGGGGAGCTGTTTTTT.

V is TRBV24-1 and J is TRBJ2-1, with D perhaps matching TRBD1 (5 bases). Between the trimmed V and J ends, which lost 5 bases and 5 bases, there was a span of 12 bases. The CDR3 consists of 14 residues. Looked up from germline, CDR1 is KGHDR and CDR2 is SFDVKD. The CDR3 spells CATSGGLLNNEQFF. For the CDR3, the DNA is TGTGCCACCAGTGGGGGCCTACTGAACAATGAGCAGTTCTTC.